This entry concerns a single TCR beta chain. Its matching antigen is unknown. This entry belongs to a study of Ad26.COV2.S vaccination and SARS-CoV-2 variants. Study overall: The donor participated in the COV1001 trial, in its Ad26.COV2.S arm.

The treatment denotes: about 20 received Ad26.COV2.S at low or high dose, single or two shots; 5 received placebo; per-sample allocation not given. Sampling occurred on day 63 after the first vaccine or placebo injection. This adult donor, from Boston, was 18-55 years old. Libraries were prepared by immunoSEQ multiplex PCR; TCRdb keeps only in-frame clonotypes and omits some of them. Counted here are about 430,000 clones, about nine tenths occurring once; the ten biggest clones make up over 9%. The CDR3 covers 16 residues. V trimming: 1 base; J trimming: 1 base; junction bases outside the gene matches: 5. Germline CDR1 is LNHDA and CDR2 is SQIVND (reference sequence). Study-level findings and limits: The breadth of spike-specific CD8+ and CD4+ T cell responses after vaccination was reportedly substantial.

The chain carries TRBV19 and TRBJ2-5, with TRBD2 matching 8 bases. The TCR sequence derives from a person aged 18 to 65 who received the Ad26.COV2.S COVID-19 vaccine or a placebo. The sequences come from peripheral blood, collected in a trial of Ad26.COV2.S vaccine versus placebo. CDR3 coding DNA: TGTGCCAGTAGTATAGCGGGAGGGCCTTTCCAAGAGACCCAGTACTTC. Its protein is CASSIAGGPFQETQYF.